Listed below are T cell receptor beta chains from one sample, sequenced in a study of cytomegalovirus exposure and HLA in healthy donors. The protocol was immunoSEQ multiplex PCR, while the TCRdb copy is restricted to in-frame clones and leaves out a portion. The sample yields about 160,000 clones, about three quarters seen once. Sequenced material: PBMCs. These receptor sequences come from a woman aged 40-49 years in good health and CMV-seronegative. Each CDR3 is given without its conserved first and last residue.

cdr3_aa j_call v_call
ASSHTSGGASEQF TRBJ2-1 TRBV4-1
ASRQSQNTDTQY TRBJ2-3 TRBV10-2
ASSPDWTGETQY TRBJ2-5 TRBV11-1
ASSPGQGAYNEQF TRBJ2-1 TRBV5-1
ASSLVQGARSGANVLT TRBJ2-6 TRBV7-8
ASSLARGQGYEQY TRBJ2-7 TRBV5-1
ASRRFRGFREKLF TRBJ1-4 TRBV5-1
ASSSLAGSYEQY TRBJ2-7 TRBV28
ASSLGRNTEAF TRBJ1-1 TRBV7-3
ASTETGGGYGYT TRBJ1-2 TRBV2
ASSIAPGETQY TRBJ2-5 TRBV19
ASSVAGVWETQY TRBJ2-5 TRBV9
ASTYPGSQETQY TRBJ2-5 TRBV5-4
ASSQPDRVDEKLF TRBJ1-4 TRBV4-1
ASSERTGPNYGYT TRBJ1-2 TRBV2
ASSKGRGDEKLF TRBJ1-4 TRBV2
ASSLRLAGGQDEQF TRBJ2-1 TRBV5-4
ASSPRAMNTEAF TRBJ1-1 TRBV4-1
ASSARQGTEAF TRBJ1-1 TRBV9
ASSQLAGETQY TRBJ2-5 TRBV4-1
AISPGQGADTQY TRBJ2-3 TRBV10-3
ASSLPLGGRSGANVLT TRBJ2-6 TRBV5-4
ASSPPVRPDTQY TRBJ2-3 TRBV18
ASSPEGDTQY TRBJ2-3 TRBV18
ASSQGTGSGNEQY TRBJ2-7 TRBV4-1
ASSYRTRLSGNTIY TRBJ1-3 TRBV7-8
ASKVTGGDPYEQY TRBJ2-7 TRBV6-1
ASSLALGPDSSYNSPLH TRBJ1-6 TRBV5-4
SVAGQGMYTEAF TRBJ1-1 TRBV29-1
ASSWGQTNYEQY TRBJ2-7 TRBV5-1
AGGQGNGNEKLF TRBJ1-4 TRBV6-1
ASSRWDRDSNEQY TRBJ2-7 TRBV5-4
ASSLAGTGAHEQY TRBJ2-7 TRBV18
ASSLAPGGGYT TRBJ1-2 TRBV7-2
ASSETSGGADTQY TRBJ2-3 TRBV6-1